Below are 19 T cell receptor beta chains sequenced from a single sample in a study of cytomegalovirus exposure and HLA in healthy donors. The PCR used 60 Vbeta and 13 Jbeta primers. Profiling relied on immunoSEQ multiplex PCR, and the TCRdb table lists in-frame clones only, not all of them. The table includes approximately 110,000 clones, 80% to 85% detected once. Specimen: PBMCs. These TCRs come from a woman aged 25 to 39 in good health and CMV-seronegative.

The chain joins TRBV7-3 to TRBJ2-5, with D maybe TRBD2 (5 bases). The CDR3 is 16 residues long. Trimming left V 2 bases short and J 1 base short, with 14 bases between. Germline CDR1 is SGHTA and CDR2 is FQGTGA. In nucleotides, the CDR3 is TGTGCCAGCAGCTTAGGGGTGGGCCGGGGCCAAGAGACCCAGTACTTC. This sequence encodes CASSLGVGRGQETQYF.

The chain has TRBV4-3 and TRBJ2-6; no definite D call. The CDR3 length is 14 residues. Germline values: CDR1 LGHNA, CDR2 YSLEER. Trimming took off 5 bases at V and 3 bases at J, with 8 bases between the two ends. The CDR3 loop reads CASSWAVGANVLTF. The CDR3 bases are TGCGCCAGCAGCTGGGCCGTTGGGGCCAACGTCCTGACTTTC.

This chain links TRBV4-1 with TRBJ2-3; TRBD2 matches at 10 bases. Germline V lookup: CDR1 MGHRA, CDR2 YSYEKL. The CDR3 runs 17 residues. V lost 2 bases and J lost 0; bases outside the gene matches: 5. The CDR3 sequence is CASSQSLAGASTDTQYF. The CDR3 DNA reads TGCGCCAGCAGCCAATCTCTAGCGGGGGCTAGCACAGATACGCAGTATTTT.

This chain's CDR3 is CASSLLPTPGGGNTEAFF. The CDR3 region has the DNA TGTGCCAGCAGCTTATTGCCTACCCCAGGGGGAGGGAACACTGAAGCTTTCTTT. The chain recombines TRBV7-3 with TRBJ1-1, with 7 positions matching TRBD1. V trimming: 2 bases; J trimming: 1 base; junction bases outside the gene matches: 13. CDR3 length equals 18 residues. CDR1 is SGHTA, CDR2 FQGTGA, per germline.

The chain uses TRBV6-1 and TRBJ2-2, with D maybe TRBD1 (5 bases). This CDR3 has 14 residues. Germline V gene data show CDR1 as MNHNS and CDR2 as SASEGT. V was pared by 5 bases and J by 4 bases, with 11 bases between. The CDR3 DNA is TGTGCCAGCAGTCTACAGGTGCTCACCGGGGAGCTGTTTTTT. Translated, it gives CASSLQVLTGELFF.

The V gene is TRBV2, the J gene TRBJ1-5; TRBD1 matches at 7 bases. From germline, CDR1 is SNHLY and CDR2 FYNNEI. The CDR3 consists of 15 residues. The V segment lost 8 bases and the J segment 9 bases; nucleotides outside the gene matches: 16. CDR3 region: CASQRQGGSEGPQHF. The CDR3 DNA is TGTGCCAGCCAGCGGCAGGGGGGATCAGAGGGGCCCCAGCATTTT.

The table lists this clone with a few counts. The rearrangement uses TRBV21-1 and TRBJ1-1; no check of the table's D call, TRBD1, against the DNA was made. TRBV21-1 is tagged as a pseudogene. The length of the CDR3 is 16 residues. This CDR3 reads CASKGAEGARYTEAFF. In DNA form, the CDR3 reads TGTGCCAGCAAGGGGGCGGAGGGGGCAAGGTACACTGAAGCTTTCTTT.

There are a few counts of this clone. This chain uses TRBV7-2 with TRBJ2-5, with a possible D match to TRBD1 (6 bases). Germline V CDR1 and CDR2: SGHTA, FQGNSA. Between the trimmed V and J ends, which lost 6 bases and 4 bases, there was a span of 12 bases. CDR3 length equals 13 residues. The CDR3 is CASRRQEGETQYF. CDR3 DNA: TGTGCCAGCAGACGACAGGAAGGAGAGACCCAGTACTTC.

The DNA of the CDR3 is TGTGCCAGCAGCCTGAACCCCCGGGATGCGACTGGAAACACCATATATTTT. Amino acids: CASSLNPRDATGNTIYF. The rearrangement uses TRBV9 and TRBJ1-3; D is uncertain. This CDR3 has 17 amino acids. CDR1 is SGDLS, CDR2 YYNGEE, per germline. Trimming removed 4 bases from V and 2 bases from J, with 19 bases in between.

The chain couples TRBV11-2 to TRBJ2-7, with TRBD1 identical over 8 bases. With 4 bases clipped from V and 4 bases from J, the junction kept 12 bases outside the gene matches. The CDR3 loop spans 16 amino acids. Germline lookup yields CDR1 SGHAT and CDR2 FQNNGV. The CDR3 DNA is TGTGCCAGCAGCTCAGGCGCCGGGACAGGATCTTACGAGCAGTACTTC. Protein sequence: CASSSGAGTGSYEQYF.

V gene TRBV7-8 combines with J gene TRBJ1-2; 8 bases align to TRBD1. Trimming at V came to 5 bases and at J to 1 base, leaving 6 bases not matched to a gene. The CDR3 contains 15 residues. The germline V gene has CDR1 SGHVS and CDR2 FQNEAQ. CDR3 region: CASSEDRGLNYGYTF. As DNA, the CDR3 is TGTGCCAGCAGCGAAGACAGGGGACTTAACTATGGCTACACCTTC.

The chain joins TRBV27 to TRBJ2-3; 12 bases fit TRBD2. Germline CDR1 MNHEY, CDR2 SMNVEV (reference sequence). The CDR3 consists of 15 residues. J lost 3 bases, V lost 5 bases, and 3 bases had no gene match. For the CDR3, the DNA is TGTGCCAGCAGTAGACTAGCGGGAGCGACAGATACGCAGTATTTT. Protein product: CASSRLAGATDTQYF.

The CDR3 is CASRPDRGSTNEKLFF. DNA for the CDR3: TGTGCCAGCAGGCCCGACAGGGGCTCAACTAATGAAAAACTGTTTTTT. J is TRBJ1-4 and V is TRBV27; 8 bases line up with TRBD1. Germline V gene sequence: CDR1 MNHEY, CDR2 SMNVEV (reference sequence). CDR3 length: 16 amino acids. Trimming removed 6 bases from V and 0 bases from J; junction bases left unmatched: 6.

The CDR3, as DNA: TGTGCCAGTAGTCATTGGGGCGGGAGGCGTAACGAGCAGTACTTC. Its translation: CASSHWGGRRNEQYF. The genes are TRBV19 and TRBJ2-7, with 8 nucleotides matching TRBD2. V lost 5 bases to trimming and J lost 5 bases; unmatched junction nucleotides: 11. The CDR3 covers 15 residues. Looked up from germline, CDR1 is LNHDA and CDR2 is SQIVND (reference sequence).

The J gene is TRBJ1-3, the V gene TRBV18; 9 bases map to TRBD1. CDR3 length: 19 residues. Germline CDR1 KGHSH, CDR2 LQKENI. Trimming removed 3 bases from V and 0 bases from J; junction bases left unmatched: 12. CDR3 residues: CASSPGTGFVRSSGNTIYF. CDR3 sequence (DNA): TGTGCCAGCTCACCTGGGACAGGGTTCGTCCGGAGCTCTGGAAACACCATATATTTT. The whole variable domain, remainder taken from reference TRBV18 and TRBJ1-3, is NAGVMQNPRHLVRRRGQEARLRCSPMKGHSHVYWYRQLPEEGLKFMVYLQKENIIDESGMPKERFSAEFPKEGPSILRIQQVVRGDSAAYFCASSPGTGFVRSSGNTIYFGEGSWLTVV.

The chain combines TRBV4-1 with TRBJ1-1; no definite D call. Germline V gene data show CDR1 as MGHRA and CDR2 as YSYEKL. The ends were cut back, 3 bases at V and 6 bases at J, with 8 bases in the middle. The CDR3 runs to 12 residues. As DNA, the CDR3 is TGCGCCAGCAGCCAGCGGGGAGCTGAAGCTTTCTTT. It is translated as CASSQRGAEAFF.

This sequence joins TRBV6-5 and TRBJ2-7; 16 bases line up with TRBD2. There are 16 residues in the CDR3. CDR1 MNHEY and CDR2 SVGAGI come from the germline V gene. V trimming: 4 bases; J trimming: 5 bases; junction bases outside the gene matches: 5. For the CDR3, the DNA is TGTGCCAGCAGTTCGGGACTAGCGGGGGGGGCCAACGAGCAGTACTTC. This encodes CASSSGLAGGANEQYF.

This clone was detected only once. This chain uses TRBV18 with TRBJ2-3, with D unresolved. CDR1 is KGHSH and CDR2 is LQKENI in the germline V gene. The CDR3 contains 14 residues. V lost 4 bases to trimming and J lost 4 bases, with 12 bases between them. This CDR3 is CASSLSPRADTQYF. The CDR3 bases are TGTGCCAGCTCACTCTCCCCAAGAGCAGATACGCAGTATTTT.

The rearrangement uses TRBV6-6 and TRBJ2-1; TRBD2 is a possible D gene (7 bases). The germline CDR1 and CDR2 sequences are MNHNY and SVGAGI (reference sequence). Trimming removed 4 bases at V and 8 bases at J, with 9 bases between. There are 12 residues in the CDR3. For the CDR3, the DNA is TGTGCCAGCAGTTGGGGGGGCGATGAGCAGTTCTTC. Translated, it gives CASSWGGDEQFF.